This TCR beta chain derives from a study of blood T cell repertoires in COVID-19. At the level of the study: The United States, Italy and Spain provided the acute and convalescent COVID-19 samples. T cells, B-cell-depleted T cells, or PBMCs provided the cDNA or gDNA that served as material.

Germline CDR1 is MDHEN and CDR2 is SYDVKM. This CDR3 has 15 amino acids. V was cut by 5 bases and J by 5 bases, with 16 bases left in between. This clone appeared once. In the source study's methods: It was from reference gene primer amplification that nucleated cell counts were estimated. Some clones are missing from TCRdb's copy, which holds only in-frame ones; the method was immunoSEQ multiplex PCR. Clone size and V and J calls were adopted from that table, with D and trimming inferred from the DNA. The sample includes 300,000 to 400,000 clones, around 82% seen only once; the top ten take 2.5% to 3.5%.

The genes are TRBV28 and TRBJ1-3; the D gene is possibly TRBD1 (6 bases). What was sequenced was peripheral blood. The receptor comes from a man under 40 with active or convalescent COVID-19. The CDR3, as DNA: TGTGCCAGCAGTGGGGGTCGGGGGGCCAGAAACACCATATATTTT. Its protein product is CASSGGRGARNTIYF.